This T cell receptor beta chain was profiled in a study of beta chain features in type 1 diabetes. As for this clone: What it recognizes is unknown.

Study conclusions and caveats: Among type 1 diabetes patients, VDJ junctions had fewer insertions and more deletions. Moderate yet significant TCRB CDR3 shortening was seen in Type 1 diabetes patients in all four CD4+ subsets. PCR may have favored shorter templates equally in patients and controls.

Germline assignment: CDR1 LNHDA and CDR2 SQIVND (reference sequence). With 0 bases removed from V and 2 bases from J, the gap between germline ends came to 11 bases. This CDR3 region has 16 residues. Based on CD45RO/CCR7/CD25/CD127/CD95/CD27, CD4+ regulatory, stem cell-like memory, naive and central memory cells were sorted. The investigators reverse transcribed all of the isolated RNA, so they sequenced expressed TCRB transcripts. Libraries were prepared by immunoSEQ multiplex PCR; TCRdb keeps only in-frame clonotypes and omits some of them. The sample has approximately 57,000 clones; around 56% are singletons.

This TCR came from a woman aged 40 to 50 with type 1 diabetes. Sequencing was done on a sample of Tregs from blood. The chain links TRBV19 to TRBJ2-1, with D perhaps matching TRBD1 (7 bases). In DNA form, the CDR3 reads TGTGCCAGTAGTATAGATATCAGGGGGGCCTACAATGAGCAGTTCTTC. Amino acid sequence: CASSIDIRGAYNEQFF.